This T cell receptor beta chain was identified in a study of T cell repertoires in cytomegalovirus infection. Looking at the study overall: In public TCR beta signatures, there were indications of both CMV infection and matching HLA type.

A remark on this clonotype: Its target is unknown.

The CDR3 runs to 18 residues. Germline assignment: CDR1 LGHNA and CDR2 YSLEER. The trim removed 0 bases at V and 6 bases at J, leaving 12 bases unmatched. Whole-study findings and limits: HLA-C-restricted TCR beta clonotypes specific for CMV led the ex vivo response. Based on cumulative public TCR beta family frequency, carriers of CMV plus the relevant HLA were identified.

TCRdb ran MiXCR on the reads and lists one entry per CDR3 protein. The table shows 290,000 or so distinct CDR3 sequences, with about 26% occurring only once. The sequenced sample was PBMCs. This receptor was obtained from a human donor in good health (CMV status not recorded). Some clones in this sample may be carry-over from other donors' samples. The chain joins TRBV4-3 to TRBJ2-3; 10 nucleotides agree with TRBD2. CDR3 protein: CASSQEGTSGRARDTQYF. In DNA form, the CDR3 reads TGCGCCAGCAGCCAAGAAGGAACCAGCGGGAGGGCCAGGGATACGCAGTATTTT.